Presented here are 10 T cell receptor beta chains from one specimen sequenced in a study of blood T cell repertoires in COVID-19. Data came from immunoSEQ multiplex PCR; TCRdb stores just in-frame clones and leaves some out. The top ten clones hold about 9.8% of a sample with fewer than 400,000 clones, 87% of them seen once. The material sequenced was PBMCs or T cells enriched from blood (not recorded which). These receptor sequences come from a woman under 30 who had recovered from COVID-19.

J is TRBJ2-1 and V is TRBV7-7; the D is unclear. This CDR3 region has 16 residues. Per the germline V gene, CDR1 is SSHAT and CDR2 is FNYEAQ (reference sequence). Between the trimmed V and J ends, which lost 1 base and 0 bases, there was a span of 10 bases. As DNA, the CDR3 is TGTGCCAGCAGCTTAGTACTCAAGAGCTCCTACAATGAGCAGTTCTTC. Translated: CASSLVLKSSYNEQFF. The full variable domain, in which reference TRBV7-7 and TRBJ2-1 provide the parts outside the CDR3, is GAGVSQSPRYKVTKRGQDVTLRCDPISSHATLYWYQQALGQGPEFLTYFNYEAQPDKSGLPSDRFSAERPEGSISTLTIQRTEQRDSAMYRCASSLVLKSSYNEQFFGPGTRLTVL.

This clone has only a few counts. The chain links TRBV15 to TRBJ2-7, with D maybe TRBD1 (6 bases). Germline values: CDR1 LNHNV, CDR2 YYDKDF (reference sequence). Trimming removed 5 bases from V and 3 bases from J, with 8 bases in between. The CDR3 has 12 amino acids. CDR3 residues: CATSPDSYEQYF. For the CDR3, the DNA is TGTGCCACCAGCCCGGACAGCTACGAGCAGTACTTC. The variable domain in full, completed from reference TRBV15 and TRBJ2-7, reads DAMVIQNPRYQVTQFGKPVTLSCSQTLNHNVMYWYQQKSSQAPKLLFHYYDKDFNNEADTPDNFQSRRPNTSFCFLDIRSPGLGDTAMYLCATSPDSYEQYFGPGTRLTVT.

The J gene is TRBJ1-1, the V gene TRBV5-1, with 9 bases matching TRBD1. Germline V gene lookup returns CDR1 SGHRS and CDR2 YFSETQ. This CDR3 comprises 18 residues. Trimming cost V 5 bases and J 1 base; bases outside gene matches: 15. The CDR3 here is CASRAGTGPRQQNTEAFF. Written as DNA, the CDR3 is TGCGCCAGCAGGGCCGGGACAGGGCCCCGCCAACAGAACACTGAAGCTTTCTTT.

CDR3 protein: CASTRWGQGVGDAFF. The DNA of the CDR3 is TGTGCCAGCACCCGCTGGGGACAGGGGGTGGGAGATGCTTTCTTT. This chain connects TRBV27 to TRBJ1-1, with 11 bases lining up with TRBD1. CDR1 and CDR2 from the germline V gene are MNHEY and SMNVEV (reference sequence). Trimming took 7 bases from V and 11 from J; bases not matched to a gene: 15. The CDR3 is made up of 15 amino acids.

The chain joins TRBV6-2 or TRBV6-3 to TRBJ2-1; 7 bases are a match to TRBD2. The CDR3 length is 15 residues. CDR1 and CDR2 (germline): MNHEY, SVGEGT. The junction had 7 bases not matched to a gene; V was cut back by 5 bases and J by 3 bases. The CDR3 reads CASSTRGNNYNEQFF. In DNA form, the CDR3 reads TGTGCCAGCAGTACGCGGGGGAACAACTACAATGAGCAGTTCTTC.

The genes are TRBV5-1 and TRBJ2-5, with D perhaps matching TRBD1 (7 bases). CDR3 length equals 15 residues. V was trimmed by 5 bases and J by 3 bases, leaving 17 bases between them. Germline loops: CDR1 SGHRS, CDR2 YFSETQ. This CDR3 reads CASRNGGTAKETQYF. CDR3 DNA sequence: TGCGCCAGCAGAAACGGCGGGACAGCGAAAGAGACCCAGTACTTC.

The CDR3 sequence: CASSPTGDYGYTF. In nucleotides, the CDR3 is TGTGCCAGCAGCCCGACAGGGGACTATGGCTACACCTTC. The chain recombines TRBV7-3 with TRBJ1-2; 8 bases are a match to TRBD1. The CDR3 is 13 amino acids. Germline assignment: CDR1 SGHTA and CDR2 FQGTGA. V shed 5 bases, J shed 3 bases, and the junction held 2 bases outside the gene matches.

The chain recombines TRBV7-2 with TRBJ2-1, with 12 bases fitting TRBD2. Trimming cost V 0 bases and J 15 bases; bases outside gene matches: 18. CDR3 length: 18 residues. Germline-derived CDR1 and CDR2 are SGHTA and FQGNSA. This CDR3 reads CASSLATGGLLAGGPWFF. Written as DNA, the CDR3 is TGTGCCAGCAGCTTAGCCACAGGTGGCCTTCTAGCGGGAGGGCCCTGGTTCTTC.

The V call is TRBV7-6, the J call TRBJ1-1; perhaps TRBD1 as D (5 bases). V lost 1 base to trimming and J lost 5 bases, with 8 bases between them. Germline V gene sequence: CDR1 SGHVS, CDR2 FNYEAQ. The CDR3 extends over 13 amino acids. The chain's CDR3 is CASSLVGVTEAFF. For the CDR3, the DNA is TGTGCCAGCAGCTTAGTAGGGGTGACTGAAGCTTTCTTT.

The CDR3 coding sequence is TGTGCCAGCAGCTTAGCATTGGGGGGACCTGCCTTGAGCGTCGCAAACACTGAAGCTTTCTTT. Translating it yields CASSLALGGPALSVANTEAFF. V is TRBV7-6 and J is TRBJ1-1; D might be TRBD1 (5 bases). CDR1 is SGHVS and CDR2 is FNYEAQ in the germline V gene. This CDR3 has 21 residues. The germline V and J ends were trimmed by 0 bases and 2 bases, with 28 bases remaining between them. The variable domain in full, with the rest retrieved from reference TRBV7-6 and TRBJ1-1, is GAGVSQSPRYKVTKRGQDVALRCDPISGHVSLYWYRQALGQGPEFLTYFNYEAQQDKSGLPNDRFSAERPEGSISTLTIQRTEQRDSAMYRCASSLALGGPALSVANTEAFFGQGTRLTVV.